These 16 T cell receptor beta chains originate from one sample sequenced in a study of blood T cell repertoires in COVID-19. The table came from immunoSEQ multiplex PCR; TCRdb's copy has only in-frame clones and leaves some out. The sample consists of 25,000 to 35,000 clones, around 92% of them appearing once. The specimen sequenced was peripheral blood. These receptors were collected from a woman in her seventies with COVID-19, enrolled during active disease.

The chain uses TRBV5-5 and TRBJ2-2, with D unresolved. Germline V gene data show CDR1 as SGHKS and CDR2 as YYEKEE (reference sequence). CDR3 length equals 13 residues. V was clipped by 3 bases and J by 0 bases, with 3 bases between them. The CDR3 loop is CASSSSNTGELFF. The CDR3 nucleotides are TGTGCCAGCAGCTCTTCGAACACCGGGGAGCTGTTTTTT.

CDR3 amino acids: CASSSGTPLDAFF. The CDR3 DNA follows: TGTGCCAGCAGTTCTGGGACACCGTTGGACGCTTTCTTT. The chain joins TRBV28 to TRBJ1-1; maybe TRBD1 (6 bases). The CDR3 covers 13 residues. Trimming shortened V by 4 bases and J by 11 bases, and 17 bases separated the two germline ends. Germline assignment: CDR1 MDHEN and CDR2 SYDVKM.

The chain joins TRBV28 to TRBJ2-7, with D perhaps matching TRBD1 (6 bases). The V end lost 10 bases, the J end lost 2 bases, and 27 bases lay between the germline ends. The germline V gene encodes CDR1 MDHEN and CDR2 SYDVKM. This CDR3 is 17 amino acids long. In nucleotides, the CDR3 is TGTGCCACCAAGAGAACTTCAGGGGCACAAAAGGCCTACGAGCAGTACTTC. As protein: CATKRTSGAQKAYEQYF.

This clone has only a few counts. One junction end does not reproduce the germline sequence, and a read error may be involved. The chain has TRBV19 and TRBJ2-1, with D maybe TRBD2 (5 bases). Germline V gene lookup returns CDR1 LNHDA and CDR2 SQIVND (reference sequence). The CDR3 loop spans 14 amino acids. CDR3 sequence reads: CATSEEVSSNEQFF. In DNA form, the CDR3 reads TGTGCCACCTCTGAGGAGGTGTCCTCCAATGAGCAGTTCTTC.

This chain uses TRBV11-2 with TRBJ1-1; D is unresolved. V lost 1 base and J 7 bases, leaving 16 bases between the germline ends. The CDR3 consists of 15 residues. Germline CDR1 reads SGHAT; CDR2 reads FQNNGV. The CDR3 nucleotides read TGTGCCAGCAGCTTAGGCAATTCTGCGGGGAGTGAAGCTTTCTTT. Translating gives CASSLGNSAGSEAFF.

CDR3 residues: CASSLSGTPYNQPQHF. DNA for the CDR3: TGTGCCAGCAGTTTGTCCGGGACACCATACAATCAGCCCCAGCATTTT. V usage is TRBV27 and J usage is TRBJ1-5, with D possibly being TRBD1 (6 bases). Germline-derived CDR1 and CDR2 are MNHEY and SMNVEV (reference sequence). Trimming took off 3 bases at V and 3 bases at J, with 15 bases between the two ends. The CDR3 totals 16 residues.

The rearrangement links TRBV5-1 to TRBJ2-1; no firm D call. Germline V CDR1 and CDR2: SGHRS, YFSETQ. CDR3 size: 14 residues. V lost 4 bases, J lost 4 bases, and 12 bases lay in between. The CDR3 spells CASSLESYYNEQFF. The CDR3 coding sequence is TGCGCCAGCAGCCTGGAGAGCTATTACAATGAGCAGTTCTTC.

The count of this clone is one. The chain employs TRBV6-6 and TRBJ2-3; D unclear. This CDR3 is 12 amino acids long. Deletions cut 4 bases from V and 4 bases from J, with 6 bases between. The germline V gene encodes CDR1 MNHNY and CDR2 SVGAGI (reference sequence). The CDR3 DNA follows: TGTGCCAGCAGTTTCCGGTCAGATACGCAGTATTTT. The encoded protein is CASSFRSDTQYF.

The V call is TRBV18, the J call TRBJ1-3; maybe TRBD1 (6 bases). Between the trimmed V and J ends, which lost 3 bases and 3 bases, there was a span of 12 bases. CDR1 and CDR2 from the germline V gene are KGHSH and LQKENI. The CDR3 runs to 15 residues. The CDR3 DNA reads TGTGCCAGCTCACCGGGGGCAGGGAGTGGAAACACCATATATTTT. It specifies CASSPGAGSGNTIYF.

The V call is TRBV4-3, the J call TRBJ1-2; 8 nucleotides align to TRBD1. V trimming: 4 bases; J trimming: 7 bases; junction bases outside the gene matches: 11. Germline lookup yields CDR1 LGHNA and CDR2 YSLEER. The length of the CDR3 is 15 residues. The CDR3 DNA sequence: TGCGCCAGCAGCCTCAATCCCGGACAGGGTGCTGGCTACACCTTC. Translating gives CASSLNPGQGAGYTF.

Only a few counts were recorded for this clone. The chain recombines TRBV4-3 with TRBJ1-2; a weak D match, TRBD1 (6 bases). The CDR3 sequence is 14 residues long. Trimming removed 0 bases from V and 4 bases from J, with 9 bases in between. CDR1 and CDR2 (germline): LGHNA, YSLEER. The CDR3 protein is CASSQDQGSYGYTF. CDR3 nucleotide sequence: TGCGCCAGCAGCCAAGACCAGGGGTCCTATGGCTACACCTTC.

The chain recombines TRBV30 with TRBJ2-1; perhaps TRBD2 as D (6 bases). Trimming pared 2 bases from V and 0 bases from J, leaving 14 bases between. CDR3 size: 16 residues. Germline V gives CDR1 GTSNPN, CDR2 SVGIG (reference sequence). The CDR3 region is CAWSTFSGLSYNEQFF. As DNA, the CDR3 is TGTGCCTGGAGTACCTTTAGCGGACTCTCCTACAATGAGCAGTTCTTC.

The rearrangement joins TRBV2 to TRBJ2-4, with 10 bases matching TRBD2. From germline, CDR1 is SNHLY and CDR2 FYNNEI. V lost 5 bases and J lost 9; bases outside the gene matches: 4. The CDR3 has 13 amino acids. The CDR3 DNA sequence: TGTGCCAGCAGTACCGGGACTAGCGCCATTCAGTACTTC. It yields the protein CASSTGTSAIQYF.

The chain employs TRBV15 and TRBJ2-1; D ambiguous. The CDR3 loop spans 16 amino acids. CDR1 is LNHNV and CDR2 is YYDKDF in the germline V gene (reference sequence). The V gene lost 0 bases and the J gene lost 6 bases, with 15 bases spanning the gap. The CDR3 spells CATSRDLSLEFNEQFF. The CDR3, as DNA: TGTGCCACCAGCAGAGATTTGAGTCTAGAATTCAATGAGCAGTTCTTC.

In its sample, this clone was seen a few times. The chain employs TRBV27 and TRBJ1-2; 10 bases map to TRBD1. V shed 4 bases and J 0 bases; nucleotides not matched to a gene: 8. Germline CDR1 is MNHEY and CDR2 is SMNVEV (reference sequence). The CDR3 totals 17 residues. The CDR3 region has the DNA TGTGCCAGCAGTTCTAGACAGGGGGCCCGAGCTAACTATGGCTACACCTTC. Protein product: CASSSRQGARANYGYTF.

The chain uses TRBV10-2 and TRBJ1-1; no clear D gene. The germline V gene encodes CDR1 WSHSY and CDR2 SAAADI. V was pared by 1 base and J by 11 bases, with 11 bases between. The CDR3 totals 12 residues. The CDR3 sequence is CASSEYAKSAFF. CDR3 DNA: TGCGCCAGCAGTGAGTACGCCAAAAGCGCTTTCTTT.